This entry lists 32 T cell receptor beta chains sequenced from one sample in a study of response to subunit inactivated influenza vaccine (dated by TCRdb to 2017 to 2018). The method was RT-PCR. Instrument used: Illumina HiSeq 2500. TCRdb cleaned the public reads at Q25 with fastp, built clones with MiXCR and kept in-frame beta chains. Rows merge per CDR3 protein into single entries with the most common DNA and genes. The sample data list 500,000 to 600,000 distinct CDR3 sequences, and 12% to 15% of these were observed just once. The top ten clones comprise approximately 10% of the sample. Source: PBMCs from blood, taken 11 to 12 days after vaccination. The receptor source for this set is a man in his forties or fifties who received an inactivated influenza vaccine. Donor details come from another sample of the same person, matched by shared clones.

This clonotype was counted only a few times. This chain uses TRBV10-3 with TRBJ2-3; D may be TRBD1 or TRBD2 (5 bases each). Deletions cut 3 bases from V and 2 bases from J, with 24 bases between. The CDR3 is made up of 19 amino acids. The germline CDR1 and CDR2 sequences are ENHRY and SYGVKD. Written as DNA, the CDR3 is TGTGCCATCAGTGAACATCGGCTGCAGGGACCCGCATACACAGATACGCAGTATTTT. Its translation: CAISEHRLQGPAYTDTQYF.

This clonotype occurred a few times. This rearrangement joins TRBV18 to TRBJ2-3, with no clear D. The V and J ends lost 0 bases and 3 bases respectively, with 13 bases between them. The CDR3 sequence is 16 residues long. CDR1 and CDR2 (germline): KGHSH, LQKENI. The CDR3 DNA sequence: TGTGCCAGCTCACCACCGGAAGTCACAAGTACAGATACGCAGTATTTT. Translating it yields CASSPPEVTSTDTQYF.

The chain has TRBV29-1 and TRBJ1-3; 8 bases match TRBD1. V trimming: 5 bases; J trimming: 0 bases; junction bases outside the gene matches: 6. Germline V CDR1 and CDR2: SQVTM, ANQGSEA. This CDR3 is 15 amino acids long. CDR3 in amino acids: CSVFGQGASGNTIYF. DNA for the CDR3: TGCAGCGTTTTCGGGCAGGGGGCCTCTGGAAACACCATATATTTT. Variable domain in full (rest from reference TRBV29-1 and TRBJ1-3): SAVISQKPSRDICQRGTSLTIQCQVDSQVTMMFWYRQQPGQSLTLIATANQGSEATYESGFVIDKFPISRPNLTFSTLTVSNMSPEDSSIYLCSVFGQGASGNTIYFGEGSWLTVV.

This clonotype was seen only a few times. This rearrangement joins TRBV18 to TRBJ2-7, with TRBD1 as a possible D gene (5 bases). Deletions cut 0 bases from V and 2 bases from J, with 11 bases between. The CDR3 is 15 residues long. The V gene's germline CDR1 is KGHSH and CDR2 LQKENI. The chain's CDR3 is CASSPPSGFTYEQYF. The CDR3 DNA reads as TGTGCCAGCTCACCACCTTCAGGGTTCACCTACGAGCAGTACTTC.

The chain links TRBV19 to TRBJ1-5; 7 bases line up with TRBD1. Germline CDR1 is LNHDA and CDR2 is SQIVND (reference sequence). The ends lost 3 bases at V and 0 bases at J; junction bases unmatched: 8. This CDR3 is 17 amino acids long. The chain's CDR3 is CASSMAGTAYSNQPQHF. DNA for the CDR3: TGTGCCAGTAGTATGGCCGGGACAGCATATAGCAATCAGCCCCAGCATTTT.

In this sample, this clonotype turned up a few times. The chain carries TRBV2 and TRBJ1-2, with D perhaps TRBD1 (6 bases). Between the trimmed V and J ends, which lost 3 bases and 0 bases, there was a span of 8 bases. The CDR3 has 14 residues. Germline V gene data show CDR1 as SNHLY and CDR2 as FYNNEI. This CDR3 is CASSDRGTNYGYTF. As DNA, the CDR3 is TGTGCCAGCAGTGACAGGGGCACTAACTATGGCTACACCTTC.

V usage is TRBV6-2 or TRBV6-3 and J usage is TRBJ2-1, with D possibly called TRBD1 or TRBD2 (5 bases each). CDR3 size: 15 residues. V was shortened by 8 bases and J by 5 bases, with 19 bases between the two germline ends. The V gene's germline CDR1 is MNHEY and CDR2 SVGEGT. The CDR3 reads CASWGIRRNHNEQFF. As DNA, the CDR3 is TGTGCCAGCTGGGGGATTCGAAGAAACCACAATGAGCAGTTCTTC.

This clonotype appeared a few times. The chain recombines TRBV20-1 with TRBJ2-3; possibly TRBD1 for D (6 bases). There are 16 residues in the CDR3. Trimming cost V 4 bases and J 2 bases, with 19 bases left between them. Germline loops: CDR1 DFQATT, CDR2 SNEGSKA (reference sequence). CDR3 amino acids: CSATSGATGITDTQYF. The CDR3 DNA sequence: TGCAGTGCTACATCAGGGGCTACAGGGATCACAGATACGCAGTATTTT.

The chain links TRBV11-2 to TRBJ2-7; TRBD2 is a possible D gene (6 bases). CDR3 length equals 14 residues. Germline CDR1 reads SGHAT; CDR2 reads FQNNGV. The germline V and J ends were trimmed by 3 bases and 5 bases, with 14 bases remaining between them. CDR3 sequence (DNA): TGTGCCAGCAGCTTTCGAATGGGCGGGGACGAGCAGTACTTC. This codes for CASSFRMGGDEQYF.

This clonotype was counted between two and nine times. The chain employs TRBV6-2 or TRBV6-3 and TRBJ2-4, with D perhaps TRBD1 or TRBD2 (5 bases each). Germline CDR1 is MNHEY and CDR2 is SVGEGT. CDR3 length: 16 residues. Trimming shortened V by 6 bases and J by 8 bases, and 23 bases separated the two germline ends. CDR3 amino acids: CASRTPFRDGRDIQYF. The CDR3 DNA reads as TGTGCCAGCAGGACACCATTCCGGGACGGGCGTGACATTCAGTACTTC.

This clonotype has ten or more counts. The chain carries TRBV12-3 or TRBV12-4 and TRBJ1-2; 7 bases agree with TRBD1. Losses at the gene ends were 1 base for V and 4 bases for J; bases not matched to a gene: 0. The CDR3 is 13 residues long. For the CDR3, the DNA is TGTGCCAGCAGTTTAGGACAGGGCTATGGCTACACCTTC. Residues: CASSLGQGYGYTF.

This clonotype was seen many times. This chain uses TRBV5-1 with TRBJ2-1; unclear D gene. CDR3 length: 14 residues. V dropped 0 bases and J dropped 6 bases, with 10 bases sitting between them. The germline V gene has CDR1 SGHRS and CDR2 YFSETQ. CDR3 in DNA: TGCGCCAGCAGCTTGGAGAAAGGTTTCAATGAGCAGTTCTTC. Protein sequence: CASSLEKGFNEQFF.

Many counts were recorded for this clonotype. This chain joins TRBV29-1 and TRBJ2-1; 8 nucleotides match TRBD2. V shed 7 bases and J 4 bases; nucleotides not matched to a gene: 6. The CDR3 consists of 13 residues. Germline CDR1 and CDR2: SQVTM and ANQGSEA. This CDR3 reads CSARGLGYNEQFF. DNA for the CDR3: TGCAGCGCGAGGGGACTAGGTTACAATGAGCAGTTCTTC.

J is TRBJ2-7 and V is TRBV14, with D perhaps assigned TRBD1 or TRBD2 (6 bases each). CDR3 length: 15 amino acids. Between the trimmed V and J ends, which lost 1 base and 0 bases, there was a span of 10 bases. CDR1 and CDR2 from the germline V gene are SGHDN and FVKESK. CDR3 nucleotide sequence: TGTGCCAGCAGCCAAGTTAGGGGGGACTCCTACGAGCAGTACTTC. This codes for CASSQVRGDSYEQYF.

J is TRBJ2-5 and V is TRBV15; no clear D gene. Between the trimmed V and J ends, which lost 0 bases and 5 bases, there was a span of 10 bases. This CDR3 comprises 14 residues. Germline CDR1 and CDR2: LNHNV and YYDKDF (reference sequence). DNA for the CDR3: TGTGCCACCAGCAGAGATTCCAATTCGGAGACCCAGTACTTC. Its translation is CATSRDSNSETQYF.

This chain links TRBV30 with TRBJ2-7, with TRBD2 identical over 10 bases. There are 16 residues in the CDR3. After removal of 1 base from V and 0 bases from J, the junction contained 6 bases not matched to a gene. Germline CDR1 GTSNPN, CDR2 SVGIG (reference sequence). The CDR3 loop is CAWSATLAGSSYEQYF. In nucleotides, the CDR3 is TGTGCCTGGAGTGCCACACTAGCGGGGTCCTCCTACGAGCAGTACTTC.

The J gene is TRBJ2-1, the V gene TRBV2, with TRBD2 matching 7 bases. CDR3 size: 13 residues. CDR1 SNHLY and CDR2 FYNNEI come from the germline V gene. V lost 11 bases to trimming and J lost 5 bases; unmatched junction nucleotides: 9. The CDR3 DNA reads TGTGCCCTGCGGTGGGGGGGAAACAATGAGCAGTTCTTC. This codes for CALRWGGNNEQFF.

This chain links TRBV20-1 with TRBJ2-5, with TRBD2 matching 9 bases. V lost 6 bases, J lost 4 bases, and 6 bases stayed unmatched. CDR1 is DFQATT and CDR2 is SNEGSKA in the germline V gene (reference sequence). The CDR3 length is 13 residues. The CDR3 region is CSATLSGGETQYF. The CDR3 DNA sequence: TGCAGTGCCACCCTTAGCGGGGGAGAGACCCAGTACTTC.

The V gene is TRBV28, the J gene TRBJ1-2, with D unresolved. This CDR3 is 13 amino acids long. V shed 3 bases and J shed 1 base, with 6 bases lying between them. Per germline, CDR1 MDHEN and CDR2 SYDVKM. CDR3 region: CASSLVVNYGYTF. CDR3 coding DNA: TGTGCCAGCAGTTTGGTAGTTAACTATGGCTACACCTTC.

This clonotype was seen more than once but under ten times. The chain joins TRBV29-1 to TRBJ2-5, with TRBD2 matching over 9 bases. Germline values: CDR1 SQVTM, CDR2 ANQGSEA. This CDR3 is 14 amino acids long. The junction had 2 bases not matched to a gene; V was cut back by 3 bases and J by 0 bases. DNA of the CDR3: TGCAGCGTTGACAGCGGGGGGAACCAAGAGACCCAGTACTTC. This gives the protein CSVDSGGNQETQYF.

This clonotype showed up many times. This chain joins TRBV28 and TRBJ1-4; D call uncertain. V was cut by 2 bases and J by 10 bases, with 14 bases left in between. In germline, CDR1 is MDHEN, CDR2 SYDVKM. The CDR3 runs to 14 residues. The CDR3 DNA reads as TGTGCCAGCAGTTTAGGGAGGACCCGGACAAAACTGTTTTTT. This codes for CASSLGRTRTKLFF.

The chain joins TRBV20-1 to TRBJ1-2; TRBD1 matches at 9 bases. CDR1 and CDR2 (germline): DFQATT, SNEGSKA (reference sequence). The CDR3 extends over 12 amino acids. Trimming took 6 bases from V and 7 from J; bases not matched to a gene: 6. CDR3: CSANRGQGGYTF. Here the CDR3 DNA reads TGCAGTGCAAACAGGGGGCAGGGTGGCTACACCTTC.

This clonotype was seen more than once but under ten times. The chain couples TRBV5-1 to TRBJ2-1; TRBD2 agrees at 10 bases. CDR1 SGHRS and CDR2 YFSETQ come from the germline V gene. CDR3 length equals 16 residues. V trimming: 4 bases; J trimming: 2 bases; junction bases outside the gene matches: 6. CDR3 in amino acids: CASSKTSGATYNEQFF. In nucleotides, the CDR3 is TGCGCCAGCAGCAAAACTAGCGGGGCTACCTACAATGAGCAGTTCTTC.

The rearrangement joins TRBV6-6 to TRBJ2-7; D is perhaps TRBD1 (6 bases). V was trimmed by 5 bases and J by 5 bases, leaving 13 bases between them. Germline CDR1 MNHNY, CDR2 SVGAGI (reference sequence). The CDR3 sequence is 13 residues long. The CDR3 coding sequence is TGTGCCAGCAGTCCAGGGGCCCCCCACGAGCAGTACTTC. It encodes CASSPGAPHEQYF.

This clonotype was seen a few times. The chain uses TRBV4-3 and TRBJ2-7, with 9 bases that match TRBD2. Per the germline V gene, CDR1 is LGHNA and CDR2 is YSLEER. V gave up 1 base and J gave up 3 bases; unmatched junction bases: 4. This CDR3 comprises 15 residues. This CDR3 is CASSQGFSGSYEQYF. The CDR3 DNA follows: TGCGCCAGCAGCCAAGGGTTTAGCGGGAGCTACGAGCAGTACTTC.

The chain carries TRBV5-1 and TRBJ1-1, with TRBD1 as a possible D gene (5 bases). This CDR3 region has 14 residues. Looked up from germline, CDR1 is SGHRS and CDR2 is YFSETQ. Trimming took off 3 bases at V and 2 bases at J, with 11 bases between the two ends. The CDR3 sequence: CASSSLDSNTEAFF. CDR3 bases: TGCGCCAGCAGCTCGCTTGACAGCAACACTGAAGCTTTCTTT. Full variable domain (rest looked up from reference TRBV5-1 and TRBJ1-1): KAGVTQTPRYLIKTRGQQVTLSCSPISGHRSVSWYQQTPGQGLQFLFEYFSETQRNKGNFPGRFSGRQFSNSRSEMNVSTLELGDSALYLCASSSLDSNTEAFFGQGTRLTVV.

This clonotype was detected a few times. The rearrangement uses TRBV20-1 and TRBJ2-1; 9 bases align to TRBD2. V lost 6 bases and J lost 8; bases outside the gene matches: 23. In germline, CDR1 is DFQATT, CDR2 SNEGSKA (reference sequence). The CDR3 has 18 amino acids. This chain's CDR3 is CSAQELISGSFIGDEQFF. The CDR3 nucleotides are TGCAGTGCCCAAGAGCTTATTAGCGGGAGCTTTATTGGCGATGAGCAGTTCTTC.

The rearrangement joins TRBV28 to TRBJ1-1; D gene uncertain. V lost 2 bases and J 7 bases, leaving 11 bases between the germline ends. The CDR3 has 13 amino acids. Germline assignment: CDR1 MDHEN and CDR2 SYDVKM. CDR3: CASSLPNSVEAFF. CDR3 coding DNA: TGTGCCAGCAGTTTACCGAACTCAGTTGAAGCTTTCTTT.

The genes are TRBV5-1 and TRBJ2-3, with a tentative D call TRBD1 (6 bases). This CDR3 spans 15 amino acids. The germline CDR1 and CDR2 sequences are SGHRS and YFSETQ. The ends were cut back, 4 bases at V and 2 bases at J, with 14 bases in the middle. The CDR3 is CASSIHGQITDTQYF. CDR3 sequence (DNA): TGCGCCAGCAGCATACACGGACAGATCACAGATACGCAGTATTTT.

CDR3 residues: CSARDLEGAGETQYF. The CDR3 DNA sequence: TGCAGTGCTAGAGATCTCGAGGGGGCAGGGGAGACCCAGTACTTC. The J gene is TRBJ2-5, the V gene TRBV20-1, with 7 bases that match TRBD1. The trim removed 0 bases at V and 5 bases at J, leaving 9 bases unmatched. Germline V gives CDR1 DFQATT, CDR2 SNEGSKA (reference sequence). There are 15 residues in the CDR3.

This clonotype turned up a few times. The chain joins TRBV28 to TRBJ1-2, with D possibly matching TRBD1 (6 bases). Germline V gene sequence: CDR1 MDHEN, CDR2 SYDVKM. This CDR3 is built from 15 residues. DNA for the CDR3: TGTGGCATTACACCCTTCGACAGGTGGGACTATGGCTACACCTTC. Amino acids: CGITPFDRWDYGYTF.

This clonotype was found a few times. This sequence joins TRBV28 and TRBJ2-1, with TRBD2 matching over 7 bases. CDR3 length: 18 amino acids. Per the germline V gene, CDR1 is MDHEN and CDR2 is SYDVKM. V dropped 3 bases and J dropped 0; count of bases not matched to a gene: 11. CDR3 protein: CASSFWGLTPSSYNEQFF. The CDR3 nucleotides read TGTGCCAGCAGTTTTTGGGGACTAACCCCGAGCTCCTACAATGAGCAGTTCTTC.